Each of the 15 T cell receptor beta chains below was sequenced from the same sample in a study of beta chain features in type 1 diabetes. Reverse transcription of all isolated RNA meant that expressed TCRB transcripts were sequenced. The assay was immunoSEQ multiplex PCR, and TCRdb's table has in-frame clones only and misses some. The repertoire consists of about 620,000 clones, with 15% to 19% occurring once and the leading ten covering about 0.097%. Specimen: naive CD4+ T cells from blood. The receptors come from a man aged 18 to 29 in good health.

The chain employs TRBV15 and TRBJ2-2, with 7 nucleotides matching TRBD1. Germline V gene sequence: CDR1 LNHNV, CDR2 YYDKDF (reference sequence). This CDR3 is built from 15 residues. The V segment lost 4 bases and the J segment 5 bases; nucleotides outside the gene matches: 7. CDR3 in amino acids: CATSTDRAWTGELFF. Here the CDR3 DNA reads TGTGCCACCAGCACCGACAGGGCCTGGACCGGGGAGCTGTTTTTT.

A few counts support this clone. The chain links TRBV7-3 to TRBJ2-7, with TRBD1 identical over 7 bases. Germline CDR1 SGHTA, CDR2 FQGTGA. The CDR3 contains 13 residues. V lost 5 bases and J lost 3; bases outside the gene matches: 4. CDR3 sequence reads: CASSPGQIYEQYF. The CDR3 DNA sequence: TGTGCCAGCAGCCCGGGACAGATCTACGAGCAGTACTTC.

As for this clone: One end of the junction does not line up with germline, which may come from a read error. The chain is built from TRBV30 and TRBJ1-1, with 8 bases aligning to TRBD1. The CDR3 spans 14 residues. The germline V gene has CDR1 GTSNPN and CDR2 SVGIG (reference sequence). CDR3 sequence (DNA): TGTGCCTGGAGTATGGGACAGGTGAAGACTGAAGCTTTCTTT. It yields the protein CAWSMGQVKTEAFF.

V gene TRBV2 combines with J gene TRBJ1-4; TRBD1 matches 8 bases. Unmatched junction bases numbered 5, after V lost 7 bases and J lost 1 base. The germline CDR1 and CDR2 sequences are SNHLY and FYNNEI. The CDR3 loop spans 15 amino acids. The CDR3 protein is CASTLDRGTNEKLFF. In DNA, the CDR3 is TGTGCCAGCACTCTCGACAGGGGAACTAATGAAAAACTGTTTTTT.

This clone has only a few counts. V gene TRBV6-6 combines with J gene TRBJ1-3, with a weak D call TRBD1 (6 bases). The V gene lost 6 bases and the J gene lost 0 bases, with 6 bases spanning the gap. Germline CDR1 reads MNHNY; CDR2 reads SVGAGI (reference sequence). The CDR3 sequence is 13 residues long. Here the CDR3 reads CASRQGSGNTIYF. CDR3 coding DNA: TGTGCCAGCAGACAGGGCTCTGGAAACACCATATATTTT.

This clone has just a few counts. V and J are TRBV5-8 and TRBJ1-2; D remains unclear. The CDR3 loop spans 15 amino acids. Trimming cost V 0 bases and J 1 base, with 10 bases left between them. The germline CDR1 and CDR2 sequences are SGHTS and YDEGEE. CDR3 bases: TGTGCCAGCAGCTTGGCCGGAGGGAGTAACTATGGCTACACCTTC. Amino acid sequence: CASSLAGGSNYGYTF.

The genes are TRBV29-1 and TRBJ1-1; D may be TRBD1 (5 bases). Germline V gene data show CDR1 as SQVTM and CDR2 as ANQGSEA. Between the trimmed V and J ends, which lost 4 bases and 5 bases, there was a span of 11 bases. The CDR3 extends over 12 amino acids. The DNA of the CDR3 is TGCAGCGTTGCAGGGAGTACTACTGAAGCTTTCTTT. It encodes CSVAGSTTEAFF.

This clone turned up a few times. The rearrangement links TRBV4-1 to TRBJ1-2; a possible D gene is TRBD1 (5 bases). CDR3 length: 15 residues. Germline-derived CDR1 and CDR2 are MGHRA and YSYEKL. Between the trimmed V and J ends, which lost 0 bases and 4 bases, there was a span of 12 bases. CDR3 sequence (DNA): TGCGCCAGCAGCCAAGAGGGACGGGAGCCCTATGGCTACACCTTC. Translated: CASSQEGREPYGYTF.

The chain carries TRBV7-2 and TRBJ1-1, with D hard to call. Germline V gene data show CDR1 as SGHTA and CDR2 as FQGNSA. The CDR3 is 15 residues long. The ends were cut back, 4 bases at V and 1 base at J, with 13 bases in the middle. The CDR3 sequence: CASSSPRGGNTEAFF. The DNA for the CDR3 is TGTGCCAGCAGCTCCCCGCGGGGAGGGAACACTGAAGCTTTCTTT.

The V call is TRBV9, the J call TRBJ2-1, with TRBD2 matching 10 bases. CDR1 and CDR2 from the germline V gene are SGDLS and YYNGEE. After removal of 0 bases from V and 7 bases from J, the junction contained 7 bases not matched to a gene. The CDR3 totals 16 residues. The CDR3 coding sequence is TGTGCCAGCAGCGTAGGGCTAGCGGGGGATGCGAATGAGCAGTTCTTC. As protein: CASSVGLAGDANEQFF. The complete variable domain, with remaining parts taken from reference TRBV9 and TRBJ2-1, reads DSGVTQTPKHLITATGQRVTLRCSPRSGDLSVYWYQQSLDQGLQFLIQYYNGEERAKGNILERFSAQQFPDLHSELNLSSLELGDSALYFCASSVGLAGDANEQFFGPGTRLTVL.

This clone was seen only a few times. The V gene is TRBV7-8, the J gene TRBJ1-4, with D possibly TRBD1 on 6 matching bases. The CDR3 runs 15 residues. V was pared by 4 bases and J by 0 bases, with 9 bases between. Germline assignment: CDR1 SGHVS and CDR2 FQNEAQ. The CDR3 sequence: CASSYRQATNEKLFF. The CDR3 coding sequence is TGTGCCAGCAGCTACCGACAGGCAACTAATGAAAAACTGTTTTTT.

In DNA, the CDR3 is TGTGCCAGCAGCCTTTCGGCAGGAAACTATGGCTACACCTTC. Protein: CASSLSAGNYGYTF. The V and J genes are TRBV28 and TRBJ1-2; D gene unclear. CDR1 is MDHEN, CDR2 SYDVKM, per germline. Trimming took 6 bases from V and 2 from J, leaving 13 bases between them. This CDR3 region has 14 residues.

This clone turned up a few times. The chain is built from TRBV5-1 and TRBJ1-2; 9 bases fit TRBD1. The CDR3 is made up of 17 amino acids. V was clipped by 1 base and J by 4 bases; unmatched bases: 11. Germline loops: CDR1 SGHRS, CDR2 YFSETQ. CDR3 sequence reads: CASSLIPPGQGPYGYTF. CDR3 nucleotide sequence: TGCGCCAGCAGCTTGATTCCTCCTGGACAGGGGCCCTATGGCTACACCTTC.

This clone has only a few counts. This chain connects TRBV13 to TRBJ1-3; the match to TRBD1 covers 7 bases. After removal of 5 bases from V and 2 bases from J, the junction contained 6 bases not matched to a gene. Germline V gene sequence: CDR1 PRHDT, CDR2 FYEKMQ (reference sequence). The CDR3 is 15 amino acids. CDR3 sequence: CASSPDRVTGNTIYF. CDR3 sequence (DNA): TGTGCCAGCAGCCCTGACAGGGTTACTGGAAACACCATATATTTT. Full variable domain (remainder filled in from reference TRBV13 and TRBJ1-3): AAGVIQSPRHLIKEKRETATLKCYPIPRHDTVYWYQQGPGQDPQFLISFYEKMQSDKGSIPDRFSAQQFSDYHSELNMSSLELGDSALYFCASSPDRVTGNTIYFGEGSWLTVV.

This clone has just one count. J is TRBJ2-7 and V is TRBV28, with 10 bases lining up with TRBD1. Germline V gene data show CDR1 as MDHEN and CDR2 as SYDVKM. Trimming removed 6 bases from V and 3 bases from J; junction bases left unmatched: 8. This CDR3 has 15 amino acids. In DNA form, the CDR3 reads TGTGCCAGCAGACGACAGGGGGCACAGTACTACGAGCAGTACTTC. Its translation is CASRRQGAQYYEQYF.